This TCR beta chain was recovered during a study of beta chain features in type 1 diabetes. Study results and caveats: In all four CD4+ subsets, TCRB CDR3 length was significantly, moderately reduced in type 1 diabetes. The VDJ junctions of type 1 diabetes patients carried fewer insertions and more deletions.

Comments on this clone: Its cognate antigen is unknown.

CDR1 is SNHLY and CDR2 is FYNNEI in the germline V gene. Trimming shortened V by 4 bases and J by 0 bases, and 7 bases separated the two germline ends. This CDR3 has 14 amino acids. Every bit of the isolated RNA underwent reverse transcription, so sequencing read expressed TCRB transcripts. Sequencing of naive, central memory and regulatory T cell samples gave an average of about 3.57 million reads. Libraries were prepared by immunoSEQ multiplex PCR; TCRdb keeps only in-frame clonotypes and omits some of them. The table shows 500,000 to 800,000 clones, with around 12% occurring only once. This receptor was obtained from a young man with type 1 diabetes. This rearrangement joins TRBV2 to TRBJ2-1; D remains ambiguous. The sequenced material came from naive CD4+ T cells from blood. The CDR3 coding sequence is TGTGCCAGCAGTGGTCCGAGCTCCTACAATGAGCAGTTCTTC. This encodes CASSGPSSYNEQFF.